These 11 T cell receptor beta chains share one sample of origin, sequenced in a study of metastatic and nonmetastatic thyroid tumors. Thyroid surgery was performed in patients who had received no treatment beforehand. TCRdb re-clonotyped the PCR reads through MiXCR. The sample has roughly 93,000 clones, about 13% seen once. Material for sequencing was blood. Receptors were obtained from a female donor with papillary thyroid cancer or a benign thyroid nodule (not recorded which). Some clones in this sample may be carry-over from other donors' samples.

The V gene is TRBV20-1, the J gene TRBJ1-1; D may be TRBD1 (5 bases). Looked up from germline, CDR1 is DFQATT and CDR2 is SNEGSKA (reference sequence). CDR3 length: 13 residues. Here the CDR3 reads CAPQEGYNTEAFF. CDR3 nucleotide sequence: TGCGCCCCACAGGAAGGTTATAACACTGAAGCTTTCTTT.

The chain uses TRBV6-5 and TRBJ2-7, with D hard to call. Trimming stripped 4 bases from V and 1 base from J, with 8 bases between. The CDR3 is made up of 13 amino acids. Germline V gene data show CDR1 as MNHEY and CDR2 as SVGAGI. The DNA for the CDR3 is TGTGCCAGCAGTTGGGAATTGTCCTACGAGCAGTACTTC. The encoded protein is CASSWELSYEQYF.

This clone was seen more than once but under ten times. The chain joins TRBV29-1 to TRBJ1-3, with D perhaps TRBD1 (5 bases). Germline V gene data show CDR1 as SQVTM and CDR2 as ANQGSEA. This CDR3 spans 14 amino acids. V was shortened by 1 base and J by 4 bases, with 11 bases between the two germline ends. The CDR3 is CSVEGGTDGNTIYF. CDR3 DNA: TGCAGCGTTGAAGGGGGGACGGACGGAAACACCATATATTTT.

This clone showed up many times. V is TRBV30 and J is TRBJ2-5; 7 bases line up with TRBD2. The CDR3 runs 14 residues. The V gene's germline CDR1 is GTSNPN and CDR2 SVGIG (reference sequence). With V trimmed by 6 bases and J by 3 bases, 10 bases remained unmatched. CDR3 amino acids: CACHPTSEKETQYF. In DNA form, the CDR3 reads TGTGCCTGCCACCCAACTAGCGAGAAAGAGACCCAGTACTTC.

The table lists this clone with many counts. The chain links TRBV29-1 to TRBJ2-3, with D unclear. This CDR3 has 13 amino acids. V was cut by 4 bases and J by 0 bases, with 8 bases left in between. Germline CDR1 SQVTM, CDR2 ANQGSEA. The CDR3 DNA is TGCAGCGTTGGGTCCCTTAGCACAGATACGCAGTATTTT. Protein product: CSVGSLSTDTQYF.

The chain is built from TRBV18 and TRBJ1-2; 11 bases are a match to TRBD1. The germline CDR1 and CDR2 sequences are KGHSH and LQKENI. V lost 3 bases to trimming and J lost 2 bases; unmatched junction nucleotides: 8. The CDR3 runs 17 residues. The CDR3 loop reads CASSPGQGARRNYGYTF. DNA of the CDR3: TGTGCCAGCTCACCCGGACAGGGGGCCAGGCGAAACTATGGCTACACCTTC.

This clone was observed at least ten times. The chain recombines TRBV4-2 with TRBJ2-1; D is possibly TRBD2 (5 bases). The V end lost 5 bases, the J end lost 7 bases, and 15 bases lay between the germline ends. CDR3 length: 14 amino acids. CDR1 and CDR2 from the germline V gene are LGHNA and YNFKEQ. The CDR3 spells CASSFLRALNEQFF. DNA for the CDR3: TGTGCCAGCAGCTTCCTGCGGGCGTTAAATGAGCAGTTCTTC.

This clone was detected ten times or more. Additional DNA sequences in this sample encode the identical CDR3. The chain links TRBV14 to TRBJ2-5; D is uncertain. Germline-derived CDR1 and CDR2 are SGHDN and FVKESK. V was cut by 0 bases and J by 4 bases, with 12 bases left in between. This CDR3 is built from 15 residues. For the CDR3, the DNA is TGTGCCAGCAGCCAAGATCTTCTCAGTGGAGAGACCCAGTACTTC. Translating gives CASSQDLLSGETQYF.

This clone occurred a few times. One junction end disagrees with the germline gene, perhaps due to a read error. The DNA for the CDR3 is TGTGCCAGTAGTGAAGTCTGGAAGGGAACCGGGGAGCTGTTTTTT. The encoded protein is CASSEVWKGTGELFF. The gene calls are TRBV6-1 and TRBJ2-2; no clear D. Germline CDR1 is MNHNS and CDR2 is SASEGT. The CDR3 is 15 amino acids.

Remarks on this clone: A single base separates this from a much larger clone, so it may be a read error. The chain carries TRBV9 and TRBJ2-1, with D unclear. Germline V CDR1 and CDR2: SGDLS, YYNGEE. The CDR3 loop spans 14 amino acids. V lost 4 bases to trimming and J lost 6 bases, with 14 bases between them. CDR3: CASSPEWSANEQFF. The CDR3 bases are TGTGCCAGCAGCCCAGAGTGGAGTGCCAATGAGCAGTTCTTC.

This clone was recorded at least ten times. V gene TRBV10-3 combines with J gene TRBJ1-5, with D unresolved. This CDR3 is built from 13 residues. V lost 7 bases to trimming and J lost 4 bases, with 11 bases between them. The germline V gene has CDR1 ENHRY and CDR2 SYGVKD. CDR3 coding DNA: TGTGCCATCAAGGGTGCTAGTAATCAGCCCCAGCATTTT. It translates to CAIKGASNQPQHF.